This T cell receptor (beta chain) originates from a study of shared T cell receptors in the human thymus. The repertoire was sequenced with immunoSEQ multiplex PCR; TCRdb's copy has only in-frame clones and lacks some. The data contain about 660,000 clones, about 87% of them singletons. The CDR3 is made up of 17 amino acids. The V gene's germline CDR1 is SGHDT and CDR2 YYEEEE. V dropped 1 base and J dropped 4; count of bases not matched to a gene: 11. The same sample was also studied in work on human thymus T cells.

The sample taken for sequencing was thymocytes. This TCR was recovered from a boy younger than two with a congenital heart defect. The V gene is TRBV5-6, the J gene TRBJ2-7; TRBD1 aligns across 10 bases. CDR3: CASSLFIRDRGLYEQYF. In DNA form, the CDR3 reads TGTGCCAGCAGCTTGTTCATCCGCGACAGGGGGCTTTACGAGCAGTACTTC.